The present entry profiles one TCR beta chain with its context. Original processing notes: Cell counts per sample came from amplifying reference gene primers. The repertoire was sequenced with immunoSEQ multiplex PCR; TCRdb's copy has only in-frame clones and lacks some. The V and J calls and clone size are taken from that table; D and trimming were inferred from the DNA. The sample records more than 200,000 clones, about four fifths being singletons. This specimen comes from a study of blood T cell repertoires in COVID-19. The CDR3 is 16 residues long. CDR1 is MNHEY, CDR2 SVGAGI, per germline. The chain links TRBV6-5 to TRBJ2-5; 12 bases match TRBD1. The J call could be wrong; TRBJ2-7 is a better fit for the DNA end. Sequenced material: PBMCs or T cells enriched from blood (not recorded which). The source of this sequence is a man in his sixties who had recovered from COVID-19. In DNA, the CDR3 is TGTGCCAGCAGTTACAACGGGGGACAGGGGGCTGGCGAGCAGTACTTC. This gives the protein CASSYNGGQGAGEQYF.